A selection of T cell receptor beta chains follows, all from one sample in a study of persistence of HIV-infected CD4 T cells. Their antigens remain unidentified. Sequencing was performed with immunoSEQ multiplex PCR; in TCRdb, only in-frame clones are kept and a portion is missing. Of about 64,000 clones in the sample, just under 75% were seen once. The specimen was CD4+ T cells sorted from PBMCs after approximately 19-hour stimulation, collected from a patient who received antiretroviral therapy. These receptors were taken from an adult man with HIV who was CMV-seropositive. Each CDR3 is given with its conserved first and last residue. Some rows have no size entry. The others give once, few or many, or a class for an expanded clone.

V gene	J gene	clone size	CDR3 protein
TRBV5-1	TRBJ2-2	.	CASSLIAVSVTGELFF
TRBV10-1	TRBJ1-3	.	CASSASRSGNTIYF
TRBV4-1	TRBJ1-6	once	CASRVGSAYNSPLHF
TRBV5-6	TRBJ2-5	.	CASSLNPGETQYF
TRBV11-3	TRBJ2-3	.	CASSLDGVPDTQYF
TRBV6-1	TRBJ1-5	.	CASSENFRGRQPQHF
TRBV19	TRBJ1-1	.	CASSIRLNTEAFF
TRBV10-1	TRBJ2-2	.	CASKPGSTGELFF
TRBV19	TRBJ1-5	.	CASSPRVQGRNQPQHF
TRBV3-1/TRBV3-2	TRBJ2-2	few	CASSRDPQSGELFF
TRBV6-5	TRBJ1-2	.	CASSYEWQGTYGYTF
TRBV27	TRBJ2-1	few	CASSLSITRSHEQFF
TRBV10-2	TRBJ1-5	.	CASSGVGQPQHF
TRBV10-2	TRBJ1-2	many	CASSELQGGYTF
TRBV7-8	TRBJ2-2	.	CASSLEAGIGELFF
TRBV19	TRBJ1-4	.	CARRGTGGDEKLFF
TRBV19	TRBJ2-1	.	CASSITGSLVNEQFF
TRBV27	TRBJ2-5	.	CASSPDGRTQYF
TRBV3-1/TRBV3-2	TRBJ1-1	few	CASSLVPGNTEAFF
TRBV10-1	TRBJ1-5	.	CASTESKGHLVQPQHF
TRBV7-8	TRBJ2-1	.	CASSLYGGEQFF
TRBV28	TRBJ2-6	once	CASSLTGANVLTF
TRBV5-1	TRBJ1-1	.	CASSSQGQNTEAFF
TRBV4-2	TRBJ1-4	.	CASSQSEGAGNEKLFF
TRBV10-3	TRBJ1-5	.	CAISESSQLSNQPQHF
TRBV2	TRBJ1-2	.	CASRQAGGYTF
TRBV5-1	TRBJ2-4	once	CASSLVGGENIQYF
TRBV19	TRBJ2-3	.	CASRGRDRTDTQYF
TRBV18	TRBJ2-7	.	CASSPPSSGSYEQYF
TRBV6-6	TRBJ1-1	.	CASSYSGQLNTEAFF
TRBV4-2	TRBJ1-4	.	CASSQGRDGNEKLFF
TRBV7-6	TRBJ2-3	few	CASSPTGAGISTDTQYF
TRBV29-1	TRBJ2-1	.	CSVVGLADEQFF
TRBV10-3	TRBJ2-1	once	CAISERNNEQFF
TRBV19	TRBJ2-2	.	CASSGTSGGSSTGELFF
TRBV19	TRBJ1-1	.	CASSIEVYTEAFF
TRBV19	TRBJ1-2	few	CASTLDRGYGYTF
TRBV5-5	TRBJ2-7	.	CASSFVLAGGRNEQYF
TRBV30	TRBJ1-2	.	CAWGRDGRIYGYTF
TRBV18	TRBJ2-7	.	CASSLRRTATYEQYF
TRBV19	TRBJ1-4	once	CASTPTVTNEKLFF
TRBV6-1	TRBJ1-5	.	CASSENRGRTSNQPQHF
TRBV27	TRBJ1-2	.	CANPLPGGRGRSYGYTF